Here is one T cell receptor (beta chain) with its context. The antigen is not known. This CDR3 is built from 14 residues. The V and J ends lost 6 bases and 0 bases respectively, with 10 bases between them. Looked up from germline, CDR1 is SGHTA and CDR2 is FQGNSA. The sample belongs to a study of vaccination and CD4 T cells after COVID-19. About the research overall: The convalescents, six males and four females, included two who were Hispanic.

The treatment: roughly 10-day PBMC culture with coronavirus spike peptide pools or control peptides (ViraFEST assay). TCR sequencing followed the expansion of antigen-specific T cells with peptide pools in ViraFEST. Half-medium changes with fresh IL-2 medium occurred on days 3 and 7. An Oncomine TCR Beta short-read assay was used to sequence the DNA from cultured CD4+ T cells. TCRdb re-called the PCR reads through MiXCR, storing one row per CDR3 protein. The sample lists roughly 14,000 distinct CDR3 sequences, around 55% occurring once. The TCR sequence derives from a human donor who had recovered from COVID-19. The rearrangement uses TRBV7-2 and TRBJ2-3, with D possibly being TRBD2 (5 bases). Sample: CD4+ T cells from blood, cultured in vitro, taken before SARS-CoV-2 vaccination. The CDR3 DNA follows: TGTGCCAGCAGTCCGGGGTACAGCACAGATACGCAGTATTTT. It specifies CASSPGYSTDTQYF.